These 14 T cell receptor beta chains share one sample of origin, sequenced in a study of CD8+ T cells in alopecia areata. Once RNA had been extracted, it was reverse transcribed into cDNA to act as the sequencing template. Only in-frame clones appear in the TCRdb table, and some are missing; sequencing was by immunoSEQ multiplex PCR. Among about 64,000 clones, around 46% were seen once, and the ten largest hold roughly 20%. Treatment defined: oral pan-JAK inhibitor, 5-10 mg twice daily. Sequencing used CD8+ T cells sorted from blood, obtained at approximately week 39, from a patient treated with tofacitinib. Receptors were obtained from a human donor with alopecia areata.

The genes are TRBV7-9 and TRBJ2-1; 10 bases align to TRBD2. With V trimmed by 5 bases and J by 1 base, 14 bases remained unmatched. The CDR3 runs to 19 residues. The germline V gene has CDR1 SEHNR and CDR2 FQNEAQ (reference sequence). The DNA of the CDR3 is TGTGCCAGCAGCCCTTCGCCCCGCACTAGCGGGGAGTCCTACAATGAGCAGTTCTTC. Protein sequence: CASSPSPRTSGESYNEQFF.

This chain connects TRBV4-1 to TRBJ1-2, with a weak D call TRBD1 (5 bases). V gave up 2 bases and J gave up 8 bases, with 15 bases separating them. There are 14 residues in the CDR3. Germline CDR1 MGHRA, CDR2 YSYEKL. CDR3 coding DNA: TGCGCCAGCAGCCAAACGGGACGACCTGGGGGCTACACCTTC. It translates to CASSQTGRPGGYTF.

The V call is TRBV7-9, the J call TRBJ1-1, with D hard to call. The ends were cut back, 3 bases at V and 1 base at J, with 9 bases in the middle. The CDR3 runs 14 residues. The germline CDR1 and CDR2 sequences are SEHNR and FQNEAQ (reference sequence). This CDR3 reads CASSFVAPNTEAFF. The CDR3 DNA is TGTGCCAGCAGCTTCGTGGCTCCGAACACTGAAGCTTTCTTT.

A single count supports this clone. The gene calls are TRBV5-1 and TRBJ1-2; TRBD1 might be the D (6 bases). The CDR3 covers 15 residues. V shed 0 bases and J shed 8 bases, with 17 bases lying between them. Germline loops: CDR1 SGHRS, CDR2 YFSETQ. CDR3 region: CASSLAQGGVQGYTF. CDR3 in DNA: TGCGCCAGCAGCTTGGCACAGGGAGGAGTCCAAGGCTACACCTTC. Full variable domain (rest looked up from reference TRBV5-1 and TRBJ1-2): KAGVTQTPRYLIKTRGQQVTLSCSPISGHRSVSWYQQTPGQGLQFLFEYFSETQRNKGNFPGRFSGRQFSNSRSEMNVSTLELGDSALYLCASSLAQGGVQGYTFGSGTRLTVV.

This clone was seen more than once but under ten times. The rearrangement links TRBV9 to TRBJ2-7; tentatively, D is TRBD2 (5 bases). CDR1 and CDR2 (germline): SGDLS, YYNGEE. V shed 0 bases and J shed 0 bases, with 13 bases lying between them. The CDR3 runs to 16 residues. The CDR3 coding sequence is TGTGCCAGCAGCGTAGACACGGGCGGGCCCTCCTACGAGCAGTACTTC. This gives the protein CASSVDTGGPSYEQYF.

The chain recombines TRBV13 with TRBJ1-1; D remains ambiguous. Trimming stripped 3 bases from V and 4 bases from J, with 12 bases between. Germline lookup yields CDR1 PRHDT and CDR2 FYEKMQ (reference sequence). The CDR3 covers 14 residues. The CDR3 region is CASSFRSSGTEAFF. For the CDR3, the DNA is TGTGCCAGCAGCTTTAGAAGTTCGGGCACTGAAGCTTTCTTT.

The sample holds a few counts of this clone. The chain couples TRBV11-2 to TRBJ2-7; D remains ambiguous. Between the trimmed V and J ends, which lost 6 bases and 4 bases, there was a span of 4 bases. The length of the CDR3 is 10 residues. Germline-derived CDR1 and CDR2 are SGHAT and FQNNGV. DNA for the CDR3: TGTGCCAGCAGGGGGTACGAGCAGTACTTC. Amino acid sequence: CASRGYEQYF.

V is TRBV30 and J is TRBJ2-5; maybe TRBD1 (5 bases). The CDR3 spans 15 residues. Trimming stripped 2 bases from V and 3 bases from J, with 16 bases between. Germline V lookup: CDR1 GTSNPN, CDR2 SVGIG (reference sequence). In DNA, the CDR3 is TGTGCCTGGAGTCCCCGGCCCAGGGTCGAAGAGACCCAGTACTTC. Amino acids: CAWSPRPRVEETQYF.

The gene calls are TRBV5-1 and TRBJ2-1, with D possibly matching TRBD1 (6 bases). The germline CDR1 and CDR2 sequences are SGHRS and YFSETQ. The V end was cut by 0 bases, the J end by 4 bases, with 11 bases between. This CDR3 is built from 15 residues. The CDR3 nucleotides read TGCGCCAGCAGCTTGGTAACAGGGCCTTACAATGAGCAGTTCTTC. Amino acid sequence: CASSLVTGPYNEQFF.

V and J are TRBV6-1 and TRBJ2-5, with a weak D call TRBD1 (6 bases). Looked up from germline, CDR1 is MNHNS and CDR2 is SASEGT. The CDR3 consists of 15 residues. V was clipped by 3 bases and J by 4 bases, with 15 bases between them. In DNA, the CDR3 is TGTGCCAGCAGTGACTCGGACAGAACAACAGAGACCCAGTACTTC. Its translation is CASSDSDRTTETQYF.

The DNA of the CDR3 is TGCAGCGTAGGGCCCTCGTCATACGAGCAGTACTTC. This codes for CSVGPSSYEQYF. The V and J genes are TRBV29-1 and TRBJ2-7; no firm D call. This CDR3 has 12 amino acids. Germline V lookup: CDR1 SQVTM, CDR2 ANQGSEA. V shed 6 bases and J shed 4 bases, with 13 bases lying between them.

The chain combines TRBV27 with TRBJ2-4; 7 bases are shared with TRBD2. Unmatched junction bases numbered 20, after V lost 5 bases and J lost 4 bases. Germline V gene lookup returns CDR1 MNHEY and CDR2 SMNVEV (reference sequence). The CDR3 length is 19 residues. In nucleotides, the CDR3 is TGTGCCAGCAGTCTGTTGGGTTTTAGGGCGGGAGAATGGAAAAACATTCAGTACTTC. Amino acid sequence: CASSLLGFRAGEWKNIQYF.

This clone has just a few counts. The J gene is TRBJ2-5, the V gene TRBV7-9, with 8 bases identical to TRBD2. Germline trimming cut 1 base from V and 5 bases from J; bases unmatched to any gene: 6. The CDR3 length is 15 residues. Germline lookup yields CDR1 SEHNR and CDR2 FQNEAQ (reference sequence). For the CDR3, the DNA is TGTGCCAGCAGCTTAGTCGGGAGGGCCGGGGAGACCCAGTACTTC. Translation: CASSLVGRAGETQYF.

The chain links TRBV29-1 to TRBJ2-5; 14 bases are a match to TRBD2. Germline loops: CDR1 SQVTM, CDR2 ANQGSEA. This CDR3 has 15 amino acids. The V and J ends lost 6 bases and 4 bases, in that order; junction bases with no gene match: 7. In DNA, the CDR3 is TGCAGCGTAGATGGGACTAGCGGGAGTAGAGAGACCCAGTACTTC. Protein: CSVDGTSGSRETQYF.